Detailed here is one T cell receptor (beta chain). The antigen is undetermined. The record originates from a study of shared clonotypes between healthy human individuals. Study outcomes and limitations: Non-shared clonotypes had lower generation probabilities than those shared by all four donors.

Repertoires were generated with immunoSEQ multiplex PCR, while TCRdb's copy carries only in-frame clones and drops some. Of hundreds of thousands of clones in the sample, around 95% were seen once. CD8 cells classed as naive were CD45RO-negative and positively selected for CCR7, excluding terminally differentiated effector memory CD45RA+ cells. CDR1 SEHNR and CDR2 FQNEAQ come from the germline V gene (reference sequence). The CDR3 is 15 amino acids. V was shortened by 1 base and J by 2 bases, with 12 bases between the two germline ends. The clonotype was recovered from a woman younger than 45 in good health. The specimen sequenced was naive CD8+ T cells sorted from blood. This chain uses TRBV7-9 with TRBJ2-7; tentatively, D is TRBD2 (6 bases). The chain's CDR3 is CASSLGGGRTYEQYF. CDR3 bases: TGTGCCAGCAGCTTAGGTGGGGGGAGAACCTACGAGCAGTACTTC.